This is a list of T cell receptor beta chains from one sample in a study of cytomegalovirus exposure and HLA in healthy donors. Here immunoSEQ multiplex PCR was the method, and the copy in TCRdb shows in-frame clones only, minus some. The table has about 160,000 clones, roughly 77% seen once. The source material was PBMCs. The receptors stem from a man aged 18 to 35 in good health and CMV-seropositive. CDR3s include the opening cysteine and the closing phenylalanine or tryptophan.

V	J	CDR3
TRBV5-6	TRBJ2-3	CASSLYTSGGAGLSDTQYF
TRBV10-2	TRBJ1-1	CASYYAGGVNTEAFF
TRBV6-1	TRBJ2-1	CASSGRLAGALFSNEQFF
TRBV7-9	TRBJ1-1	CASSTGTGF
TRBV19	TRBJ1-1	CASSIGQGVTVNTEAFF
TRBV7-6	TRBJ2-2	CASSLDGGTVNTGELFF
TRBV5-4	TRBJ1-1	CASSFIGTGHMNTEAFF
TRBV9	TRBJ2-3	CASSSEIAGRLDTQYF
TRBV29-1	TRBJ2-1	CSVLTSYNEQFF
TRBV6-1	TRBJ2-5	CASTQGRVQETQYF
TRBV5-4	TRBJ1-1	CASSAYGMNTEAFF
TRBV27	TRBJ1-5	CASSLSGTGRQPQHF
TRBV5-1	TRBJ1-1	CASSLRPQGGDTEAFF
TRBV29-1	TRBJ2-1	CSVGRRESYNEQFF
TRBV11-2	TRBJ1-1	CASSLNRNTEAFF
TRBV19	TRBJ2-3	CASSRTGAYTDTQYF
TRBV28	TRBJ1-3	CASSLVTGSANTIYF
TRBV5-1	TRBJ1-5	CASSKKSDRGRQPQHF
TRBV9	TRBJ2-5	CASSVTGDRETQYF